These T cell receptor beta chains were read from a single sample in a study of blood T cell repertoires in COVID-19. Only in-frame clones appear in the TCRdb table, and some are missing; sequencing was by immunoSEQ multiplex PCR. The sample yields about 210,000 clones, almost 85% seen once. The sequencing input was peripheral blood. Receptor source: a woman aged 45-60 years with active or convalescent COVID-19. Both conserved end residues are part of each CDR3. D genes are given only for firm matches. Clone size is stated in some rows and not others, as once, few, many or a class when expanded.

J gene | V gene | clone size | D gene | CDR3 protein | CDR3 DNA
TRBJ2-6 | TRBV18 | . | . | CASSPPGSGANVLTF | TGTGCCAGCTCCCCCCCAGGGTCTGGGGCCAACGTCCTGACTTTC
TRBJ1-2 | TRBV13 | . | . | CASSLTGTNYGYTF | TGTGCCAGCAGCTTAACAGGGACTAACTATGGCTACACCTTC
TRBJ1-2 | TRBV5-4 | . | TRBD1 | CASSSRSNRGNYGYTF | TGTGCCAGCAGCTCGCGCTCCAACAGGGGTAACTATGGCTACACCTTC
TRBJ2-4 | TRBV27 | . | TRBD1 | CASSPRTGFDVNIQYF | TGTGCCAGCAGTCCTCGGACAGGGTTCGATGTAAACATTCAGTACTTC
TRBJ2-2 | TRBV5-4 | . | . | CASSLGGQANTGELFF | TGTGCCAGCAGCTTGGGGGGACAAGCGAACACCGGGGAGCTGTTTTTT
TRBJ2-1 | TRBV6-1 | . | . | CASSEYKRATSLPYNEQFF | TGTGCCAGCAGTGAATATAAGCGGGCCACGAGCTTGCCCTACAATGAGCAGTTCTTC
TRBJ1-4 | TRBV7-9 | . | . | CASSLGQYTRATNEKLFF | TGTGCCAGCAGCCTGGGACAATACACGCGGGCAACTAATGAAAAACTGTTTTTT
TRBJ1-5 | TRBV18 | . | . | CASSLSGTYPNQPQHF | TGTGCCAGCTCACTTTCCGGGACATATCCCAATCAGCCCCAGCATTTT
TRBJ2-3 | TRBV30 | . | . | CAWSVRATDTQYF | TGTGCCTGGAGTGTGAGGGCCACAGATACGCAGTATTTT
TRBJ1-5 | TRBV12-3/TRBV12-4 | . | . | CASSQERVGPQHF | TGTGCCAGCAGCCAAGAACGGGTTGGGCCCCAGCATTTT
TRBJ1-2 | TRBV18 | once | TRBD1 | CASSPGQVIGPSGYTF | TGTGCCAGCTCACCGGGACAGGTAATTGGTCCCTCTGGCTACACCTTC
TRBJ1-2 | TRBV5-6 | . | . | CASSPGQRYGYTF | TGTGCCAGCAGCCCCGGACAGCGCTATGGCTACACCTTC
TRBJ1-2 | TRBV10-2 | . | . | CASNRAQGRNYGYTF | TGCGCCAGCAATCGAGCACAGGGTCGGAACTATGGCTACACCTTC
TRBJ2-4 | TRBV6-5 | . | . | CASSPEVKNIQYF | TGTGCCAGCAGCCCGGAGGTAAAAAACATTCAGTACTTC
TRBJ1-3 | TRBV19 | few | . | CASSNPPGNTIYF | TGTGCCAGTAGTAACCCGCCGGGGAACACCATATATTTT
TRBJ1-5 | TRBV4-1 | . | . | CASSDWDNNQPQHF | TGCGCCAGCAGCGATTGGGACAATAATCAGCCCCAGCATTTT
TRBJ1-1 | TRBV7-9 | . | . | CASSLSAEAFF | TGTGCCAGCAGCTTATCTGCTGAAGCTTTCTTT
TRBJ1-5 | TRBV18 | . | . | CASSPGRPYSNQPQHF | TGTGCCAGCTCACCGGGGCGCCCCTATAGCAATCAGCCCCAGCATTTT
TRBJ1-6 | TRBV5-8 | few | TRBD1 | CASSFLQGASPLHF | TGTGCCAGCAGCTTTTTGCAGGGGGCGTCACCCCTCCACTTT
TRBJ1-1 | TRBV6-5 | few | . | CASSYSVTGNTEAFF | TGTGCCAGCAGTTACTCTGTGACAGGGAACACTGAAGCTTTCTTT
TRBJ2-5 | TRBV12-3/TRBV12-4 | . | . | CATTNQEAKTQYF | TGTGCCACCACAAACCAAGAAGCGAAGACCCAGTACTTC
TRBJ1-3 | TRBV2 | . | . | CASRGTSGNTIYF | TGTGCCAGCAGGGGCACCTCTGGAAACACCATATATTTT